This passage covers 9 T cell receptor beta chains from one sample sequenced in a study of cytomegalovirus exposure and HLA in healthy donors. The primer mix had 60 Vbeta and 13 Jbeta primers. Sequenced by immunoSEQ multiplex PCR; TCRdb stores in-frame clones only, minus some. The sample yields some 130,000 clones, 80% seen once. The sample taken for sequencing was PBMCs. The source of these receptors is a man between 40 and 49 years old in good health and CMV-seronegative.

CDR3 nucleotides: TGCGCCAGCAGACGGAGTCAGGGGGCAGACGAGCAGTACTTC. The encoded protein is CASRRSQGADEQYF. The chain carries TRBV4-1 and TRBJ2-7; 8 bases map to TRBD1. Germline trimming cut 6 bases from V and 5 bases from J; bases unmatched to any gene: 9. Germline V gene sequence: CDR1 MGHRA, CDR2 YSYEKL. The CDR3 totals 14 residues.

This chain uses TRBV9 with TRBJ2-5, with unresolved D. Deletions cut 4 bases from V and 2 bases from J, with 9 bases between. Germline V gene lookup returns CDR1 SGDLS and CDR2 YYNGEE. The CDR3 runs 13 residues. CDR3 residues: CASSWVEQETQYF. CDR3 bases: TGTGCCAGCAGCTGGGTGGAGCAAGAGACCCAGTACTTC. Combining the CDR3 with reference TRBV9 and TRBJ2-5 gives the whole variable domain DSGVTQTPKHLITATGQRVTLRCSPRSGDLSVYWYQQSLDQGLQFLIQYYNGEERAKGNILERFSAQQFPDLHSELNLSSLELGDSALYFCASSWVEQETQYFGPGTRLLVL.

This chain uses TRBV27 with TRBJ2-5, with 8 bases matching TRBD1. The CDR3 is made up of 15 amino acids. J was trimmed by 2 bases and V by 5 bases; bases with no gene match: 7. CDR1 is MNHEY and CDR2 is SMNVEV in the germline V gene (reference sequence). CDR3 in DNA: TGTGCCAGCAGTACTGGACAGGGTGTTCAAGAGACCCAGTACTTC. This translates into CASSTGQGVQETQYF.

The J gene is TRBJ1-4, the V gene TRBV7-9, with D perhaps TRBD1 (6 bases). The CDR3 length is 14 residues. V lost 5 bases to trimming and J lost 7 bases, with 14 bases between them. Germline V lookup: CDR1 SEHNR, CDR2 FQNEAQ (reference sequence). The CDR3 reads CASSTGSLGEKLFF. For the CDR3, the DNA is TGTGCCAGCAGCACAGGGAGTTTGGGTGAAAAACTGTTTTTT.

This chain uses TRBV7-3 with TRBJ2-7, with D unclear. The germline V and J ends were trimmed by 0 bases and 8 bases, with 11 bases remaining between them. CDR3 length: 13 residues. Germline V gene lookup returns CDR1 SGHTA and CDR2 FQGTGA. The CDR3, as DNA: TGTGCCAGCAGCTTAACCCAAAGTAACAAGCAGTACTTC. The encoded protein is CASSLTQSNKQYF.

This clone was recorded once. This chain links TRBV18 with TRBJ2-3, with 9 nucleotides matching TRBD2. Germline CDR1 KGHSH, CDR2 LQKENI. The CDR3 spans 14 residues. The V and J ends lost 4 bases and 5 bases, in that order; junction bases with no gene match: 4. The CDR3 reads CASSLGLAGDTQYF. The CDR3 coding sequence is TGTGCCAGCTCACTGGGACTAGCAGGAGATACGCAGTATTTT.

The genes are TRBV30 and TRBJ1-2; 7 bases agree with TRBD1. The CDR3 runs 14 residues. With V trimmed by 1 base and J by 6 bases, 8 bases remained unmatched. Germline assignment: CDR1 GTSNPN and CDR2 SVGIG (reference sequence). The CDR3 is CAWSDRQGIDGYTF. In DNA, the CDR3 is TGTGCCTGGAGTGATAGACAGGGCATAGATGGCTACACCTTC.

The chain combines TRBV15 with TRBJ1-3; perhaps TRBD1 as D (5 bases). The CDR3 covers 17 residues. V was cut by 0 bases and J by 0 bases, with 12 bases left in between. The germline V gene has CDR1 LNHNV and CDR2 YYDKDF (reference sequence). CDR3 in amino acids: CATSRDPPGGSGNTIYF. The CDR3 coding sequence is TGTGCCACCAGCAGAGATCCACCCGGGGGCTCTGGAAACACCATATATTTT.

This clone has a single count. This sequence joins TRBV5-4 and TRBJ2-2; TRBD2 matches 9 bases. Germline lookup yields CDR1 SGHNT and CDR2 YYREEE (reference sequence). The ends lost 0 bases at V and 1 base at J; junction bases unmatched: 4. This CDR3 has 17 amino acids. CDR3 bases: TGTGCCAGCAGCTTGGGCGGAGCGGGAGGGAACACCGGGGAGCTGTTTTTT. Translation: CASSLGGAGGNTGELFF.